Included here is one T cell receptor beta chain sequence, with context. Its antigen is unknown. The CDR3 length is 16 residues. Germline V gene lookup returns CDR1 LGHNA and CDR2 YNFKEQ. V was cut by 1 base and J by 0 bases, with 13 bases left in between. The entry originates in a study of blood T cells in healthy people across ages. Findings and caveats of the study: Versus aged donors, long-lived donors had higher diversity and more naive CD4+ cells. Not knowing donor CMV status may have confounded expanded clonotype changes.

PCR was performed a second time for roughly 6 to 12 cycles using a sample-barcoded 5' primer and a J-beta primer mix. Every cDNA was tagged by a template-switch adaptor with 12 random nucleotides. Per sample, CDR3-containing paired-end reads numbered at least 2.5 million. TCRdb itself ran the 5' RACE reads through MiXCR, one entry per CDR3 protein. This table has roughly 800,000 distinct CDR3 sequences, nearly 60% appearing once. This clonotype was obtained from a man aged 30-40 years in good health. Input material: blood. The chain recombines TRBV4-2 with TRBJ2-7; possible D gene TRBD2, 5 bases. This CDR3 is CASSQGGSGNSYEQYF. As DNA, the CDR3 is TGTGCCAGCAGCCAAGGAGGGTCGGGTAACTCCTACGAGCAGTACTTC.